The 6 T cell receptor beta chains listed next were all sequenced from one sample in a study of CD8+ T cells in alopecia areata. Extracted from the samples, RNA was reverse transcribed into cDNA to serve as the sequencing template. Here immunoSEQ multiplex PCR was the method, and the copy in TCRdb shows in-frame clones only, minus some. The sample consists of roughly 150,000 clones, roughly 60% of them appearing once. The sequencing input was CD8+ T cells sorted from blood. The receptors come from a human donor in good health.

The rearrangement uses TRBV11-2 and TRBJ2-7; D is undetermined. Trimming took off 0 bases at V and 0 bases at J, with 9 bases between the two ends. The CDR3 sequence is 15 residues long. CDR1 SGHAT and CDR2 FQNNGV come from the germline V gene. This CDR3 is CASSLDLLLSYEQYF. The DNA of the CDR3 is TGTGCCAGCAGCTTAGACCTACTCCTCTCCTACGAGCAGTACTTC.

CDR3 nucleotides: TGTGCCAGCAGCCGATACCGAGGCTTTTCCCACAATGAGCAGTTCTTC. Protein product: CASSRYRGFSHNEQFF. The genes are TRBV28 and TRBJ2-1; D is unresolved. Germline V lookup: CDR1 MDHEN, CDR2 SYDVKM. Trimming took 6 bases from V and 5 from J, leaving 20 bases between them. The CDR3 is 16 residues long.

There are a few counts of this clone. The chain has TRBV2 and TRBJ2-7; D gene ambiguous. The CDR3 has 11 residues. CDR1 SNHLY and CDR2 FYNNEI come from the germline V gene. The V end lost 6 bases, the J end lost 2 bases, and 5 bases lay between the germline ends. The CDR3 loop reads CASSGTYEQYF. The CDR3 coding sequence is TGTGCCAGCAGCGGAACCTACGAGCAGTACTTC.

In its sample, this clone was seen a few times. The rearrangement joins TRBV15 to TRBJ2-7; 8 positions match TRBD1. Germline CDR1 LNHNV, CDR2 YYDKDF (reference sequence). There are 14 residues in the CDR3. V trimming: 7 bases; J trimming: 3 bases; junction bases outside the gene matches: 8. CDR3 in DNA: TGTGCCACCAACGAGCAACAGGGGGACTACGAGCAGTACTTC. Protein product: CATNEQQGDYEQYF. The full variable domain, completed using reference TRBV15 and TRBJ2-7, is DAMVIQNPRYQVTQFGKPVTLSCSQTLNHNVMYWYQQKSSQAPKLLFHYYDKDFNNEADTPDNFQSRRPNTSFCFLDIRSPGLGDTAMYLCATNEQQGDYEQYFGPGTRLTVT.

The gene calls are TRBV29-1 and TRBJ2-7; D tentatively reads TRBD1 or TRBD2 (5 bases each). Germline CDR1 and CDR2: SQVTM and ANQGSEA. The CDR3 runs to 11 residues. The ends were cut back, 7 bases at V and 4 bases at J, with 11 bases in the middle. The CDR3 spells CSAGTVYEQYF. The CDR3 DNA sequence: TGCAGCGCCGGGACCGTTTACGAGCAGTACTTC.

This clone has only a few counts. V and J are TRBV27 and TRBJ2-5; D possibly corresponds to TRBD2 (6 bases). V shed 5 bases and J shed 6 bases, with 16 bases lying between them. The CDR3 consists of 14 residues. Looked up from germline, CDR1 is MNHEY and CDR2 is SMNVEV (reference sequence). The CDR3 reads CASSPAGGHQTQYF. In DNA, the CDR3 is TGTGCCAGCAGTCCGGCCGGGGGTCACCAGACCCAGTACTTC.